Below, 15 T cell receptor beta chains from the same sample are listed, as sequenced in a study of PD-1 blockade in classical Hodgkin lymphoma (dated by TCRdb to the early 2020s). The sample's time point label is to be understood as: cycle 4 day 1 (C4D1), after around six weeks of nivolumab. Every trial patient had relapsed after autologous stem cell transplantation, and cohorts A, B and C differed in prior brentuximab vedotin exposure. The protocol used for the library was the immunoSEQ multiplex PCR assay. This is the immuneACCESS table as TCRdb keeps it, with only in-frame sequences that have V and J called. A part of the clones is gone; compared with another copy, unresolved V genes explain less than half, and the rest is unexplained. This sample gives 75,000 to 100,000 clones in total; under 95% of them show up just once. Of the sample, roughly 2% is held by the ten largest clones. The sequences come from peripheral blood mononuclear cells (PBMCs), collected before the fourth cycle of nivolumab. The receptors were gathered from a human donor with classical Hodgkin lymphoma.

The sample holds one count of this clone. The chain combines TRBV20-1 with TRBJ2-7; 7 nucleotides agree with TRBD1. CDR3 length: 11 residues. Germline CDR1 reads DFQATT; CDR2 reads SNEGSKA (reference sequence). V gave up 5 bases and J gave up 2 bases; unmatched junction bases: 0. The CDR3 loop is CSAGTAYEQYF. The CDR3 DNA reads TGCAGTGCTGGGACAGCCTACGAGCAGTACTTC.

The sample holds one count of this clone. The gene calls are TRBV9 and TRBJ1-1; a weak D match, TRBD1 (5 bases). Germline V CDR1 and CDR2: SGDLS, YYNGEE. V was cut by 3 bases and J by 0 bases, with 12 bases left in between. The CDR3 spans 15 residues. In DNA, the CDR3 is TGTGCCAGCAGCGGCGGACACATGATGAACACTGAAGCTTTCTTT. Translation gives CASSGGHMMNTEAFF.

CDR3 DNA: TGCGCCAGCAGTGAGTGGTTCAGTAGCAATCAGCCCCAGCATTTT. It translates to CASSEWFSSNQPQHF. This chain joins TRBV10-2 and TRBJ1-5, with D unresolved. The V gene lost 1 base and the J gene lost 0 bases, with 7 bases spanning the gap. The V gene's germline CDR1 is WSHSY and CDR2 SAAADI. This CDR3 has 15 amino acids.

The chain carries TRBV30 and TRBJ2-1; 12 nucleotides match TRBD1. This CDR3 is built from 15 residues. Germline-derived CDR1 and CDR2 are GTSNPN and SVGIG (reference sequence). With 2 bases clipped from V and 4 bases from J, the junction kept 3 bases outside the gene matches. The CDR3 spells CAWSWGQGAYNEQFF. CDR3 nucleotides: TGTGCCTGGAGTTGGGGACAGGGGGCTTACAATGAGCAGTTCTTC.

The V call is TRBV20-1, the J call TRBJ2-1, with D uncertain. In germline, CDR1 is DFQATT, CDR2 SNEGSKA (reference sequence). This CDR3 has 11 residues. Trimming removed 7 bases from V and 6 bases from J, with 10 bases in between. CDR3 loop: CSGELSNEQFF. CDR3 nucleotide sequence: TGCAGTGGTGAGCTCAGCAATGAGCAGTTCTTC.

This rearrangement joins TRBV28 to TRBJ1-4, with D possibly being TRBD1 (5 bases). Germline V gene data show CDR1 as MDHEN and CDR2 as SYDVKM. V lost 8 bases and J 8 bases, leaving 12 bases between the germline ends. The CDR3 has 12 residues. The CDR3 DNA reads as TGTGCCAGCCGGGAGGGGTACGAAAAACTGTTTTTT. This codes for CASREGYEKLFF.

The chain carries TRBV10-1 and TRBJ2-2, with D hard to call. Germline assignment: CDR1 WNHNN and CDR2 SYGVQD (reference sequence). This CDR3 is built from 14 residues. Trimming cost V 2 bases and J 6 bases, with 10 bases left between them. CDR3 in amino acids: CASSEPGVAGELFF. CDR3 DNA sequence: TGCGCCAGCAGTGAGCCAGGAGTGGCCGGGGAGCTGTTTTTT.

The gene calls are TRBV6-6 and TRBJ2-5; 10 bases agree with TRBD1. In germline, CDR1 is MNHNY, CDR2 SVGAGI (reference sequence). The CDR3 runs 16 residues. The junction had 9 bases not matched to a gene; V was cut back by 6 bases and J by 2 bases. The CDR3 sequence: CASRQGTGARQETQYF. DNA for the CDR3: TGTGCCAGCAGGCAGGGGACAGGGGCCCGACAAGAGACCCAGTACTTC.

The chain couples TRBV21-1 to TRBJ2-7. TRBV21-1 counts as a pseudogene. The CDR3 extends over 10 amino acids. This CDR3 is CASSMCEQYF. The CDR3 region has the DNA TGTGCCAGCAGCATGTGCGAGCAGTACTTC.

The chain uses TRBV19 and TRBJ1-2; TRBD1 is a possible D gene (6 bases). Trimming cost V 7 bases and J 8 bases, with 17 bases left between them. The germline CDR1 and CDR2 sequences are LNHDA and SQIVND (reference sequence). The CDR3 is made up of 13 amino acids. The CDR3 DNA follows: TGTGCCAGTAATCAGGGGCGCAGGGAAGGCTACACCTTC. Its translation: CASNQGRREGYTF.

This rearrangement joins TRBV28 to TRBJ2-5, with TRBD1 matching 8 bases. The trim removed 1 base at V and 3 bases at J, leaving 7 bases unmatched. Germline CDR1 is MDHEN and CDR2 is SYDVKM. There are 16 residues in the CDR3. CDR3 sequence reads: CASSLYGQGPKETQYF. CDR3 nucleotides: TGTGCCAGCAGTTTATACGGACAGGGCCCGAAAGAGACCCAGTACTTC.

This rearrangement joins TRBV5-8 to TRBJ1-5, with a possible D match to TRBD1 (5 bases). CDR1 SGHTS and CDR2 YDEGEE come from the germline V gene. V was cut by 2 bases and J by 6 bases, with 15 bases left in between. The CDR3 totals 15 residues. The CDR3 coding sequence is TGTGCCAGCAGCTTCGGTGGGACTCGGGTTCAGCCCCAGCATTTT. It yields the protein CASSFGGTRVQPQHF.

The J gene is TRBJ2-7, the V gene TRBV7-9; D may be TRBD2 (6 bases). V lost 2 bases, J lost 7 bases, and 15 bases lay in between. This CDR3 has 14 residues. Germline lookup yields CDR1 SEHNR and CDR2 FQNEAQ (reference sequence). CDR3 region: CASSLSLGGGEQYF. CDR3 nucleotide sequence: TGTGCCAGCAGCTTAAGTCTGGGAGGAGGAGAGCAGTACTTC. Drawing the rest from reference TRBV7-9 and TRBJ2-7, the complete variable domain is DTGVSQNPRHKITKRGQNVTFRCDPISEHNRLYWYRQTLGQGPEFLTYFQNEAQLEKSRLLSDRFSAERPKGSFSTLEIQRTEQGDSAMYLCASSLSLGGGEQYFGPGTRLTVT.

J is TRBJ2-5 and V is TRBV6-6, with 7 bases aligning to TRBD2. CDR1 is MNHNY, CDR2 SVGAGI, per germline (reference sequence). The CDR3 is 16 amino acids. With 1 base clipped from V and 5 bases from J, the junction kept 10 bases outside the gene matches. CDR3 residues: CASSYYSAGAGETQYF. The CDR3 DNA is TGTGCCAGCAGTTACTACTCGGCGGGAGCGGGGGAGACCCAGTACTTC.

The chain links TRBV5-4 to TRBJ1-2; 12 bases are shared with TRBD1. The germline CDR1 and CDR2 sequences are SGHNT and YYREEE (reference sequence). CDR3 length equals 17 residues. Trimming cost V 3 bases and J 4 bases; bases outside gene matches: 10. The CDR3 reads CASSYRDRGQGSYGYTF. Written as DNA, the CDR3 is TGTGCCAGCAGCTACCGGGACAGGGGGCAAGGAAGCTATGGCTACACCTTC.